These T cell receptor beta chains were read from a single sample in a study of blood T cell repertoires in COVID-19. The method was immunoSEQ multiplex PCR; TCRdb's version includes in-frame clones alone and lacks a portion of them. Among 200,000 to 300,000 clones listed, under 85% were seen once. The sample taken for sequencing was peripheral blood. The receptors here all came from a human donor in a cohort sampled during active COVID-19. CDR3s include the opening cysteine and the closing phenylalanine or tryptophan. Fields, in order: CDR3 length, clone size, J gene, D gene, V gene, CDR3 DNA, CDR3 protein. A D gene is named only where the DNA matches it firmly. Clone sizes are given selectively: once, few, many, or a class where the clone is expanded.

13 NA TRBJ2-5 NA TRBV19 TGTGCCAGTAGTATAGGGGGAGAAGAGACCCAGTACTTC CASSIGGEETQYF
11 NA TRBJ1-1 TRBD1 TRBV29-1 TGCAGCGTTGGGGACAGGGAGGTTTCTTTCTTT CSVGDREVSFF
17 NA TRBJ2-3 TRBD2 TRBV13 TGTGCCAGCAGCTCCGCACCTGGGCGGGAGTACACAGATACGCAGTATTTT CASSSAPGREYTDTQYF
13 NA TRBJ1-6 TRBD1 TRBV12-3/TRBV12-4 TGTGCCAGCGGGACAGGGGAGGCTTCACCCCTCCACTTT CASGTGEASPLHF
17 NA TRBJ1-5 TRBD1 TRBV19 TGTGCCAGTACCTCCGGACAGGGGAGTTCAAGCAATCAGCCCCAGCATTTT CASTSGQGSSSNQPQHF
17 NA TRBJ2-1 TRBD2 TRBV7-9 TGTGCCAGCAGCTCAGCTAGCGGGGGGGCGCACTACAATGAGCAGTTCTTC CASSSASGGAHYNEQFF
13 once TRBJ1-6 TRBD1 TRBV9 TGTGCCAGCAGCGGACAGGGGCGATCACCCCTCCACTTT CASSGQGRSPLHF
16 NA TRBJ2-1 TRBD2 TRBV11-2 TGTGCCAGCAGCTCCCGACTATCCGGGAGGGTCCATGAGCAGTTCTTC CASSSRLSGRVHEQFF
16 NA TRBJ1-3 NA TRBV5-1 TGCGCCAGCTGTGATGCAGTTGCAGGGACTGGAAACACCATATATTTT CASCDAVAGTGNTIYF
16 NA TRBJ2-3 TRBD2 TRBV5-1 TGCGCCAGCACCCTTGCGACTTTAGCGGGAACAGATACGCAGTATTTT CASTLATLAGTDTQYF